This TCR beta chain was sequenced in a study of CD8 T cells in Susac syndrome. Trimming took off 0 bases at V and 4 bases at J, with 8 bases between the two ends. This CDR3 spans 14 amino acids. Looked up from germline, CDR1 is SGDLS and CDR2 is YYNGEE. Both CD4+ and CD8+ T cells were negatively isolated, and TEMRA cells underwent FACS enrichment. RNA in amounts of roughly 0.5 to 1 ug was reverse transcribed with random hexamers. In TCRdb, the immunoSEQ multiplex PCR reads were re-called with MiXCR into one record per CDR3 protein. The sample carries about 140,000 distinct CDR3 sequences, about 93% recorded once.

This receptor was identified in a human donor in good health. What was sequenced was CD8+ T cells from PBMCs. This chain joins TRBV9 and TRBJ1-3; TRBD1 might be the D (6 bases). The CDR3 reads CASSVAGAGNTIYF. In nucleotides, the CDR3 is TGTGCCAGCAGCGTAGCGGGGGCAGGAAACACCATATATTTT.